This T cell receptor (beta chain) came from a study of T cell responses to AZD1222 COVID-19 vaccine. Second-dose timings of about 4 or about 12 weeks were pooled. V lost 5 bases, J lost 6 bases, and 7 bases stayed unmatched. There are 15 residues in the CDR3. CDR1 is LNHDA, CDR2 SQIVND, per germline (reference sequence). Findings and caveats of the study: No day 14 peak samples; only post-peak repertoires were characterized. Rises in breadth and depth of Spike-specific TCRs came after two AZD1222 doses.

Method: immunoSEQ multiplex PCR; TCRdb's copy keeps in-frame clones and lacks some. The sample has 120,000 to 150,000 clones; around 89% are singletons. A note on this clone: Its antigen is undetermined.

The TCR sequence derives from an adult who received the AZD1222 COVID-19 vaccine. V and J are TRBV19 and TRBJ2-1; 10 positions match TRBD1. Sequencing used peripheral blood, obtained 28 days after the second AZD1222 dose. Written as DNA, the CDR3 is TGTGCCAGTAGTCCACGACAGGGGGCTTTCAATGAGCAGTTCTTC. Its translation is CASSPRQGAFNEQFF. Full variable domain (rest looked up from reference TRBV19 and TRBJ2-1): DGGITQSPKYLFRKEGQNVTLSCEQNLNHDAMYWYRQDPGQGLRLIYYSQIVNDFQKGDIAEGYSVSREKKESFPLTVTSAQKNPTAFYLCASSPRQGAFNEQFFGPGTRLTVL.